A selection of T cell receptor beta chains follows, all from one sample in a study of T cell repertoires in cytomegalovirus infection. Each CDR3 protein is one row after TCRdb ran MiXCR on the reads. The table includes about 330,000 distinct CDR3 sequences, roughly 9.5% detected once. The sample comprised PBMCs. All receptors derive from a human donor in good health (CMV status not recorded). Some clones in this sample may be carry-over from other donors' samples. Both conserved end residues are trimmed from each CDR3. The order of the fields is V gene, J gene, CDR3 protein.

>TRBV28|TRBJ2-7
ASRPTLGDRRSYEQY
>TRBV6-1|TRBJ2-7
ASRGTDRGQSYEQY
>TRBV7-9|TRBJ2-4
ASSYQGLAKNIQY
>TRBV7-7|TRBJ2-5
ASSPITGTGLFQETQY
>TRBV7-9|TRBJ2-5
ASSPRASGRPGAETQY
>TRBV7-8|TRBJ2-5
ASSLGTSGEETQY
>TRBV4-3|TRBJ2-7
ASSQDWDSHYEQY
>TRBV28|TRBJ2-7
ASRRGKSTYEQY
>TRBV19|TRBJ1-1
ASSIGAANTEAF
>TRBV3-1|TRBJ2-2
ASSPAEGPSGELF
>TRBV20-1|TRBJ2-7
SASGTSGRAPFVEQY
>TRBV28|TRBJ1-5
ASSFRGRFGNQPQH
>TRBV7-3|TRBJ1-3
ASSTTRFSGNTIY
>TRBV6-2/TRBV6-3|TRBJ2-7
ASISGRSEQY
>TRBV25-1|TRBJ1-1
ASAPQGSPTEAF
>TRBV7-2|TRBJ2-5
ASSPLLQETQY
>TRBV7-2|TRBJ1-5
ASAAGGNQPQH
>TRBV28|TRBJ1-1
ASRDRVDTEAF
>TRBV7-2|TRBJ1-6
ASSLEGAVSSPLH
>TRBV28|TRBJ1-5
ASSLLRTSNQPQH
>TRBV7-2|TRBJ1-1
ASSKTGLNTEAF
>TRBV5-4|TRBJ2-1
ASSSASGYNEQF
>TRBV6-6|TRBJ2-4
ASRTVRAGIQY
>TRBV4-1|TRBJ2-4
ASSHDRGRGNIQY
>TRBV6-6|TRBJ1-6
ASSYSGTGESSYNSPLH